This T cell receptor (beta chain) was obtained from a study of shared clonotypes between healthy human individuals. Only in-frame clones appear in the TCRdb table, and some are missing; sequencing was by immunoSEQ multiplex PCR. The table shows hundreds of thousands of clones, with about 91% occurring only once. Germline V gene sequence: CDR1 LGHNA, CDR2 YSLEER. The CDR3 is made up of 14 amino acids. V was pared by 4 bases and J by 3 bases, with 12 bases between. In the naive CD8 group, cells lacked CD45RO and were positively selected for CCR7, so terminally differentiated effector memory CD45RA+ cells were left out. Nashville, Tennessee was home to all donors, who were Caucasian adults.

The sequence was collected from a man under 40 in good health. Material for sequencing was naive CD8+ T cells sorted from blood. The J gene is TRBJ1-1, the V gene TRBV4-3, with D possibly matching TRBD1 (6 bases). CDR3 amino acids: CASSRAGADTEAFF. The DNA for the CDR3 is TGCGCCAGCAGCCGCGCAGGGGCGGACACTGAAGCTTTCTTT.